Listed here is a single T cell receptor (beta chain). This specimen comes from a study of T cell changes during pregnancy in multiple sclerosis. Libraries were prepared by immunoSEQ multiplex PCR; TCRdb keeps only in-frame clonotypes and omits some of them. The sample shows 90,000 to 130,000 clones, 90% to 95% of them seen only once. Germline-derived CDR1 and CDR2 are MNHEY and SVGAGI. J gave up 6 bases and V 7 bases, and 11 bases lay outside the gene matches. The CDR3 has 15 residues. This specimen consisted of peripheral blood, obtained in the third trimester of pregnancy. The chain recombines TRBV6-5 with TRBJ2-7, with TRBD2 matching over 11 bases. The sequence derives from a female donor with multiple sclerosis, enrolled in a pregnancy study. The DNA for the CDR3 is TGTGCCAGCACCCGACTAGCGGGATGGGGGGGCGAGCAGTACTTC. The encoded protein is CASTRLAGWGGEQYF.